This T cell receptor (beta chain) was retrieved from a study of blood T cell repertoires in COVID-19. The length of the CDR3 is 15 residues. V lost 5 bases, J lost 5 bases, and 7 bases stayed unmatched. Germline loops: CDR1 LNHNV, CDR2 YYDKDF (reference sequence). TCRdb's copy holds only in-frame clones and misses some; the assay was immunoSEQ multiplex PCR. The sample yields hundreds of thousands of clones, roughly 90% seen once. The specimen sequenced was peripheral blood. This clonotype was obtained from a man aged 55 to 70 with COVID-19, enrolled during active disease. The chain employs TRBV15 and TRBJ1-3; 9 bases line up with TRBD1. The CDR3 reads CATSGGQGDRNTIYF. The CDR3 DNA is TGTGCCACCAGCGGGGGACAGGGCGACAGAAACACCATATATTTT.